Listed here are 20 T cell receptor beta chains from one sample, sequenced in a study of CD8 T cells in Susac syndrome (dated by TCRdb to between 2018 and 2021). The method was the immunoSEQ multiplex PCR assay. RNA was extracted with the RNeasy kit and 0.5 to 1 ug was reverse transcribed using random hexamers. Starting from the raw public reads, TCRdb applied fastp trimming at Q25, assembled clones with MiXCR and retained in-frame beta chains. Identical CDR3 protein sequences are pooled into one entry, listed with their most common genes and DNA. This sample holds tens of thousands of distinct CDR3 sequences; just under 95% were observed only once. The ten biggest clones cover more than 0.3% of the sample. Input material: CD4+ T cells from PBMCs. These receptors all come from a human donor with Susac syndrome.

The CDR3 protein is CASTPRDGNYGYTF. The CDR3 DNA follows: TGTGCCAGCACCCCCCGGGACGGAAACTATGGCTACACCTTC. The chain employs TRBV3-1 and TRBJ1-2; TRBD1 might be the D (5 bases). Germline loops: CDR1 LGHDT, CDR2 YNNKEL (reference sequence). The CDR3 totals 14 residues. V lost 7 bases to trimming and J lost 2 bases, with 14 bases between them.

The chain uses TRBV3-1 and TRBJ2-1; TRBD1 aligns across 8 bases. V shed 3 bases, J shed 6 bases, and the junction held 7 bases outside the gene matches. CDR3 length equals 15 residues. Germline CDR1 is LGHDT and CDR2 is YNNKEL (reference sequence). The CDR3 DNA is TGTGCCAGCAGCCAGGCGGACAGGGTCAGCAATGAGCAGTTCTTC. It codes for CASSQADRVSNEQFF.

The CDR3 nucleotides are TGTGCCAGCAGCTTAAGGGAGAACTTTGAAGCTTTCTTT. As protein: CASSLRENFEAFF. The J gene is TRBJ1-1, the V gene TRBV11-2, with D uncertain. Germline V gene data show CDR1 as SGHAT and CDR2 as FQNNGV. Trimming took 2 bases from V and 7 from J, leaving 11 bases between them. This CDR3 contains 13 residues.

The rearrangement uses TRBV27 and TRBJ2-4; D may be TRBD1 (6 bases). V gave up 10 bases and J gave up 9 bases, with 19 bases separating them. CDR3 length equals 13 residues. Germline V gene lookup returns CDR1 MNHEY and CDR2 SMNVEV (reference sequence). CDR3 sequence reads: CATSTGLRSIQYF. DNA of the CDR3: TGTGCCACAAGCACAGGGCTGCGGAGCATTCAGTACTTC.

CDR3 sequence (DNA): TGTGCCAGCAGCCAAAGTTCAGGGCCCCAGCATTTT. It is translated as CASSQSSGPQHF. The chain joins TRBV3-1 to TRBJ1-5; D is unclear. Germline-derived CDR1 and CDR2 are LGHDT and YNNKEL (reference sequence). The germline V and J ends were trimmed by 2 bases and 9 bases, with 8 bases remaining between them. The CDR3 spans 12 residues.

The DNA for the CDR3 is TGTGCCACCAGTGACGCGACAGGGGCATACGAGCAGTACTTC. It yields the protein CATSDATGAYEQYF. The chain employs TRBV24-1 and TRBJ2-7, with TRBD1 identical over 8 bases. V shed 4 bases, J shed 4 bases, and the junction held 5 bases outside the gene matches. This CDR3 is built from 14 residues. Germline V gene lookup returns CDR1 KGHDR and CDR2 SFDVKD.

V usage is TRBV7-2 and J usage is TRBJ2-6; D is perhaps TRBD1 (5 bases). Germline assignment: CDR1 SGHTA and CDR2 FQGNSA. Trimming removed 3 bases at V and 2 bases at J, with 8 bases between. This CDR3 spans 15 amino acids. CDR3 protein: CASSFGAAGANVLTF. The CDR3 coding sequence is TGTGCCAGCAGCTTTGGGGCCGCTGGGGCCAACGTCCTGACTTTC.

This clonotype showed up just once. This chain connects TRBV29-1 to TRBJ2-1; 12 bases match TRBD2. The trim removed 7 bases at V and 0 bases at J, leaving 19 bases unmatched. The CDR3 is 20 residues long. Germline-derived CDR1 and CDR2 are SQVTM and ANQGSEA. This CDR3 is CSALSGSSGGASSSYNEQFF. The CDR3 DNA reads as TGCAGCGCACTAAGCGGGTCTAGCGGGGGGGCCTCGAGCTCCTACAATGAGCAGTTCTTC.

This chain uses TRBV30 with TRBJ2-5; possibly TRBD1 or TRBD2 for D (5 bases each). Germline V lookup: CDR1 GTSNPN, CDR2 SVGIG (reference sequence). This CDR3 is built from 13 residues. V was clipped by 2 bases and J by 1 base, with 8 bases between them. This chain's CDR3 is CAWSQGVQETQYF. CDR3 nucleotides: TGTGCCTGGAGTCAGGGAGTCCAAGAGACCCAGTACTTC.

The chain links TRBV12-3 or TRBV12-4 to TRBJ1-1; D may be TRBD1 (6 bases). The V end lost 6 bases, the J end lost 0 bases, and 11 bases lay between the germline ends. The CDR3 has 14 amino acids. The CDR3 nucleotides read TGTGCCAGCAGATGGCAGGGGATGAACACTGAAGCTTTCTTT. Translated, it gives CASRWQGMNTEAFF.

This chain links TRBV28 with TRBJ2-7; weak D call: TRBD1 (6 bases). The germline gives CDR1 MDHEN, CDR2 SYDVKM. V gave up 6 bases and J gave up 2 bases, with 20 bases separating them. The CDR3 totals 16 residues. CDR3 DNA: TGTGCCAGCAGCCACGTACTCTGGGACACTACCTACGAGCAGTACTTC. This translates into CASSHVLWDTTYEQYF.

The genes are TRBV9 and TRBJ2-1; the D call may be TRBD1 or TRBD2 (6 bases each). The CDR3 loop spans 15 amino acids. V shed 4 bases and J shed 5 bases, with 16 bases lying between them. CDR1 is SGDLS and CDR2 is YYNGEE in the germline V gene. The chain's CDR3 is CASSLRGDTHNEQFF. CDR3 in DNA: TGTGCCAGCAGCCTGCGCGGGGACACCCACAATGAGCAGTTCTTC.

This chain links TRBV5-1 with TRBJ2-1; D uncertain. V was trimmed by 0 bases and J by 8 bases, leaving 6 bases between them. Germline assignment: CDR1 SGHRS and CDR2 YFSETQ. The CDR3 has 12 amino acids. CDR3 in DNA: TGCGCCAGCAGCTTGGAGGCCGATGAGCAGTTCTTC. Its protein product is CASSLEADEQFF.

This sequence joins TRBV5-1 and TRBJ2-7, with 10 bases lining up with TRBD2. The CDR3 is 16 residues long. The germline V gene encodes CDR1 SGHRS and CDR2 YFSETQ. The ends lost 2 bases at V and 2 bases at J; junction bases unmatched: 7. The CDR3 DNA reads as TGCGCCAGCAGCTTTAGCGGGGGGCTAGCTACCTACGAGCAGTACTTC. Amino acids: CASSFSGGLATYEQYF.

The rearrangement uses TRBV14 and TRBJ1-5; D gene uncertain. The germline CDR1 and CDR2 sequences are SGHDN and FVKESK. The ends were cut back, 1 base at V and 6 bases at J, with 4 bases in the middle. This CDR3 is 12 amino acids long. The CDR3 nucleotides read TGTGCCAGCAGCCAAGGGACTCAGCCCCAGCATTTT. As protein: CASSQGTQPQHF.

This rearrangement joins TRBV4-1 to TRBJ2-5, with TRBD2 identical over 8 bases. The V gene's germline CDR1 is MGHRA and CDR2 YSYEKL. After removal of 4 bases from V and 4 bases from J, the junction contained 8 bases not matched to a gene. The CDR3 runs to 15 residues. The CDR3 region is CASSPGRGGLETQYF. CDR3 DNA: TGCGCCAGCAGCCCCGGGAGGGGGGGGTTAGAGACCCAGTACTTC.

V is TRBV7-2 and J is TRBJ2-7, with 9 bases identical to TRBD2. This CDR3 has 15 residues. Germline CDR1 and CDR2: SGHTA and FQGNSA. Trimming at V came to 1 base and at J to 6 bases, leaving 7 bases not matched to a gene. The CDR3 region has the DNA TGTGCCAGCAGCTTAGATATTGCGGGGGGGCTCGAGCAGTACTTC. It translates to CASSLDIAGGLEQYF.

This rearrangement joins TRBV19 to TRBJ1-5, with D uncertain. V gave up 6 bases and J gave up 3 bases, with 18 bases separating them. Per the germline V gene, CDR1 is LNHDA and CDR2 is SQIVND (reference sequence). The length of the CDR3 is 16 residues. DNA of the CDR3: TGTGCCAGTAGCCTCGAGCGGGGTGAGGTCAATCAGCCCCAGCATTTT. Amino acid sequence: CASSLERGEVNQPQHF.

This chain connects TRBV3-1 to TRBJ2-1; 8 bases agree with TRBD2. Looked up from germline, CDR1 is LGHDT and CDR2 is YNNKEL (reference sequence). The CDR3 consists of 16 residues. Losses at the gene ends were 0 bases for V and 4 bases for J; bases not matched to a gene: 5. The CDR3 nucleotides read TGTGCCAGCAGCCAAGACGGGGGGGGTATGTACAATGAGCAGTTCTTC. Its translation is CASSQDGGGMYNEQFF.

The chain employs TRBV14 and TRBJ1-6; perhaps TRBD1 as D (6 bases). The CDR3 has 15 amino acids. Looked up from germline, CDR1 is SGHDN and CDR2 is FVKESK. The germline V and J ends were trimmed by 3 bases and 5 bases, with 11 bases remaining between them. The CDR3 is CASSHSDRHNSPLHF. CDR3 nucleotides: TGTGCCAGCAGCCACAGCGACAGGCATAATTCACCCCTCCACTTT. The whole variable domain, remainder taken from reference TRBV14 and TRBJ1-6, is EAGVTQFPSHSVIEKGQTVTLRCDPISGHDNLYWYRRVMGKEIKFLLHFVKESKQDESGMPNNRFLAERTGGTYSTLKVQPAELEDSGVYFCASSHSDRHNSPLHFGNGTRLTVT.